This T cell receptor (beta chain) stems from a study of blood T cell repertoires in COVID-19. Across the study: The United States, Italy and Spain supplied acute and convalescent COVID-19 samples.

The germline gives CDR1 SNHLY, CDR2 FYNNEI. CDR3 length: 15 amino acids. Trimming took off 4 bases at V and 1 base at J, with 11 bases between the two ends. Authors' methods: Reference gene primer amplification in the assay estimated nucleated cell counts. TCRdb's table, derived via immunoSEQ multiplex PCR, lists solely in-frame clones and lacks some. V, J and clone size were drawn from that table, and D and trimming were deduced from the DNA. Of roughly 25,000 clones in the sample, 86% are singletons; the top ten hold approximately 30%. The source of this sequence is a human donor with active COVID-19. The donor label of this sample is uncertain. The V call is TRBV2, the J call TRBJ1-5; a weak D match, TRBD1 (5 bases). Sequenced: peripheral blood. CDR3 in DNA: TGTGCCAGCAGTGTGCAGGGTTTCAGCAATCAGCCCCAGCATTTT. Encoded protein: CASSVQGFSNQPQHF.